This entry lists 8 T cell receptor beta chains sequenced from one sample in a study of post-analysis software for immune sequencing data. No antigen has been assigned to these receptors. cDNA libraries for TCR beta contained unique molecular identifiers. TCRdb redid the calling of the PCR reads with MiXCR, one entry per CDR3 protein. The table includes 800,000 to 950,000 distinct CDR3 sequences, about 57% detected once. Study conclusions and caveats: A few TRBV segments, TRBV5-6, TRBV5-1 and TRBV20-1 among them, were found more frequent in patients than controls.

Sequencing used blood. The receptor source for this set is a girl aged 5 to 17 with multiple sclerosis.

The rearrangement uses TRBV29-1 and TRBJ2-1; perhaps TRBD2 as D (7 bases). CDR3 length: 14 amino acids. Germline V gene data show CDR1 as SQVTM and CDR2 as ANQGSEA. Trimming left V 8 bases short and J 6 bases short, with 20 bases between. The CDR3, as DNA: TGCAGCAGTGTCGGCGGGGGCCTCTTCAATGAGCAGTTCTTC. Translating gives CSSVGGGLFNEQFF.

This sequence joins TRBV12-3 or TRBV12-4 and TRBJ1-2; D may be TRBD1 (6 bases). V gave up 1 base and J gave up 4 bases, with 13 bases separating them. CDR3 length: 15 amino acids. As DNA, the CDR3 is TGTGCCAGCAGTTTAGTGGGACATACCTCCTATGGCTACACCTTC. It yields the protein CASSLVGHTSYGYTF.

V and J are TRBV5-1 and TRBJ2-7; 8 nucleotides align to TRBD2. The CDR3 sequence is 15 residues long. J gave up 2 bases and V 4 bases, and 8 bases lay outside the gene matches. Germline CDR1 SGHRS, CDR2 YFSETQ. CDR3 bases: TGCGCCAGCAGCGATGGTTCTAGCGGGCCCTACGAGCAGTACTTC. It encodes CASSDGSSGPYEQYF.

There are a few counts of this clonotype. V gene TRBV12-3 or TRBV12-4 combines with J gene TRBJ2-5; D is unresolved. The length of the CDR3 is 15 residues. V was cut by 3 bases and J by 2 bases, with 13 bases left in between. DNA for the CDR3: TGTGCCAGCAGTTTTAGGGCAGAGCCTCAAGAGACCCAGTACTTC. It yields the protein CASSFRAEPQETQYF.

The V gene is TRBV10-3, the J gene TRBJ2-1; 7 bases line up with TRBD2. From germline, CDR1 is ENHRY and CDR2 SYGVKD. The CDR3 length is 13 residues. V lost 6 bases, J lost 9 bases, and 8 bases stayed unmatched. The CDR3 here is CAISETSTREQFF. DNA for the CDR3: TGTGCCATCAGCGAGACTAGCACCCGTGAGCAGTTCTTC.

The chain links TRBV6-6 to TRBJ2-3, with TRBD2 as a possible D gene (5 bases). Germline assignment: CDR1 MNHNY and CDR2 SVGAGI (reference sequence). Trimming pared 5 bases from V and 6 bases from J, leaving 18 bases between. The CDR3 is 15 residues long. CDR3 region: CASSHTGIKMDTQYF. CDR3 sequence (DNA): TGTGCCAGCAGTCACACCGGGATAAAGATGGATACGCAGTATTTT.

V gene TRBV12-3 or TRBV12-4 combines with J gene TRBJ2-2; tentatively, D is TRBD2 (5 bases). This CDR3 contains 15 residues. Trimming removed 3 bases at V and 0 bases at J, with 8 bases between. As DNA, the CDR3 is TGTGCCAGCAGTTTGCGGACTTCGAACACCGGGGAGCTGTTTTTT. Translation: CASSLRTSNTGELFF.

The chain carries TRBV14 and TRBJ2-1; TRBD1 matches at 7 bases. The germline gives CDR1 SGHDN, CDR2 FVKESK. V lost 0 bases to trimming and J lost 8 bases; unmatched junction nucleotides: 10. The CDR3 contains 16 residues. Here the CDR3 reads CASSQEDRWGWDEQFF. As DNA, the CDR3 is TGTGCCAGCAGCCAAGAGGACAGGTGGGGTTGGGATGAGCAGTTCTTC.